What follows are 4 T cell receptor beta chains derived from one specimen sequenced in a study of blood T cell repertoires in COVID-19. Using immunoSEQ multiplex PCR, the repertoire was profiled, and TCRdb retains in-frame clones only, with some absent. The sample lists just over 300,000 clones, around nine tenths occurring once. Sequencing was performed on PBMCs or T cells enriched from blood (not recorded which). Receptors were obtained from a woman between 35 and 50 years old who had recovered from COVID-19.

J is TRBJ2-7 and V is TRBV9; 10 bases align to TRBD1. The CDR3 extends over 15 amino acids. Germline V CDR1 and CDR2: SGDLS, YYNGEE. V was clipped by 0 bases and J by 3 bases; unmatched bases: 3. The CDR3 reads CASSVERDRGYEQYF. The CDR3 DNA reads as TGTGCCAGCAGCGTAGAACGGGACAGGGGCTACGAGCAGTACTTC. Full variable domain (missing parts from reference TRBV9 and TRBJ2-7): DSGVTQTPKHLITATGQRVTLRCSPRSGDLSVYWYQQSLDQGLQFLIQYYNGEERAKGNILERFSAQQFPDLHSELNLSSLELGDSALYFCASSVERDRGYEQYFGPGTRLTVT.

The chain couples TRBV28 to TRBJ2-1; 8 nucleotides agree with TRBD1. Germline V gene sequence: CDR1 MDHEN, CDR2 SYDVKM. The CDR3 runs to 15 residues. J was trimmed by 7 bases and V by 3 bases; bases with no gene match: 8. The CDR3 nucleotides read TGTGCCAGCAGTTTGGTGCAGGGGGCATATAATGAGCAGTTCTTC. This encodes CASSLVQGAYNEQFF.

This chain connects TRBV14 to TRBJ1-6, with D uncertain. The CDR3 totals 15 residues. Germline V lookup: CDR1 SGHDN, CDR2 FVKESK. V lost 5 bases and J 6 bases, leaving 14 bases between the germline ends. The CDR3 sequence: CASSTNELSNSPLHF. CDR3 bases: TGTGCCAGCAGCACCAATGAGCTTTCTAATTCACCCCTCCACTTT.

The CDR3 spells CASSIIGTGVITEAFF. The CDR3 nucleotides read TGTGCCAGTAGTATCATCGGGACAGGGGTGATTACTGAAGCTTTCTTT. The V and J genes are TRBV19 and TRBJ1-1; 10 positions match TRBD1. CDR1 and CDR2 (germline): LNHDA, SQIVND (reference sequence). The CDR3 sequence is 16 residues long. Losses at the gene ends were 3 bases for V and 5 bases for J; bases not matched to a gene: 9.